This T cell receptor (beta chain) was profiled in a study of regulatory T cells in long-lasting Graves disease. Time point reported: newly diagnosed GD, antithyroid drugs for less than 3 months. Construction of the TCR library relied on RNA isolated from PBMCs. CDR1 is MNHNS and CDR2 is SASEGT in the germline V gene. The V end was cut by 6 bases, the J end by 0 bases, with 14 bases between. This CDR3 is 15 amino acids long. Findings and limits, study-wide: The study found persistent patients shared more public clonotypes (around 2,500) than new patients (966). There were preferences for TRBV28, TRBJ1-2 and TRBJ2-5 in persistent disease.

Points on this clonotype: What it binds is unknown.

Library construction for TCR beta used iRepertoire HTBI primers and Arm-PCR of CDR3 regions. In TCRdb, the multiplex PCR reads were re-called with MiXCR into one record per CDR3 protein. The sample shows 420,000 or so distinct CDR3 sequences, less than 20% of them seen only once. Separately, the same data were catalogued under a study of T cells in Graves' hyperthyroidism and ophthalmopathy.

This chain links TRBV6-1 with TRBJ1-1; D gene uncertain. The input for sequencing was peripheral blood mononuclear cells (PBMCs), taken at new diagnosis, from a patient treated with antithyroid drugs. The source of this sequence is a woman younger than 35 with Graves disease. CDR3 amino acids: CASSPGRVMNTEAFF. As DNA, the CDR3 is TGTGCCAGCAGCCCCGGACGGGTAATGAACACTGAAGCTTTCTTT.